This T cell receptor beta chain was captured in a study of Graves' ophthalmopathy and Graves' hyperthyroidism. Whole-study findings and limits: Predictions made by the model for ophthalmopathy progression reached 70% to 71% sensitivity and about 72% specificity.

The CDR3 loop spans 12 amino acids. CDR1 DFQATT and CDR2 SNEGSKA come from the germline V gene (reference sequence). V dropped 3 bases and J dropped 2 bases, with 8 bases sitting between them. Amplified material comprised TCR beta CDR3 regions derived from RNA transcripts. The authors performed first-round RT-PCR with HTBI primers and then a second-round multiplex PCR. MiXCR, applied by TCRdb to the multiplex PCR reads, yields one record per CDR3 protein. The data contain more than 1,000,000 distinct CDR3 sequences, less than 45% of them singletons. This clonotype was seen repeatedly, ten times or more. The target antigen is unknown.

This clonotype was sampled from an adult man with Graves' hyperthyroidism. The sample was peripheral blood or thyroid tissue (not recorded which). The chain carries TRBV20-1 and TRBJ2-7; D remains unclear. CDR3 residues: CSASSDTYEQYF. The CDR3 DNA reads as TGCAGTGCTAGCTCGGATACCTACGAGCAGTACTTC.